Listed below are T cell receptor beta chains from one sample, sequenced in a study of blood T cell repertoires in COVID-19. TCRdb's table, derived via immunoSEQ multiplex PCR, lists solely in-frame clones and lacks some. The sample has approximately 72,000 clones, roughly 85% seen once. Sequencing input: peripheral blood. These receptors all stem from a man aged 45-65 years with acute or convalescent COVID-19. CDR3s include the opening cysteine and the closing phenylalanine or tryptophan. A D gene is named only where the DNA matches it firmly. Rows may omit the clone size; those that give it use once, few, many or a size class.

NA TRBJ2-1 NA TRBV5-1 CASSLLGRNYNEQFF TGCGCCAGCAGCTTGCTGGGGAGGAACTACAATGAGCAGTTCTTC
NA TRBJ2-5 TRBD2 TRBV4-1 CASSRSGVGIETQYF TGCGCCAGCAGCCGAAGCGGGGTGGGGATCGAGACCCAGTACTTC
NA TRBJ1-5 TRBD1 TRBV6-2/TRBV6-3 CASSYETGGYYSNQPQHF TGTGCCAGCAGTTACGAGACAGGGGGATATTATAGCAATCAGCCCCAGCATTTT
few TRBJ1-3 NA TRBV6-1 CASSDRVTIYF TGTGCCAGCAGTGACAGGGTAACCATATATTTT
NA TRBJ2-7 TRBD1 TRBV18 CASSPSQGQGGEYF TGTGCCAGCTCACCTTCCCAAGGACAGGGCGGGGAGTACTTC
NA TRBJ2-1 TRBD2 TRBV5-1 CASSLEAGGPLRIYNEQFF TGCGCCAGCAGCTTGGAGGCGGGGGGCCCACTACGAATCTACAATGAGCAGTTCTTC
NA TRBJ2-1 TRBD1 TRBV7-9 CASSYTPGQGGNEQFF TGTGCCAGCAGCTATACCCCGGGACAGGGGGGCAATGAGCAGTTCTTC
NA TRBJ2-3 NA TRBV9 CASSRGGNTDTQYF TGTGCCAGCAGCCGAGGGGGAAACACAGATACGCAGTATTTT
NA TRBJ2-6 NA TRBV10-1 CASSNRGGANVLTF TGCGCCAGCAGCAATAGGGGGGGGGCCAACGTCCTGACTTTC
few TRBJ2-7 NA TRBV6-5 CASLRVESYEQYF TGTGCCAGCCTCCGGGTTGAGTCCTACGAGCAGTACTTC
once TRBJ2-5 TRBD1 TRBV5-4 CASSPRTGRETQYF TGTGCCAGCAGCCCAAGGACAGGGCGAGAGACCCAGTACTTC
NA TRBJ1-2 NA TRBV9 CASSRGASSSNYGYTF TGTGCCAGCAGCCGTGGGGCATCAAGCTCTAACTATGGCTACACCTTC
NA TRBJ2-5 NA TRBV10-1 CASSPGILETQYF TGCGCCAGCAGCCCAGGGATCCTGGAGACCCAGTACTTC
NA TRBJ1-2 TRBD1 TRBV30 CASQGARGYGYTF TGTGCCTCCCAGGGGGCGCGGGGCTATGGCTACACCTTC